A single sample gave rise to the 10 T cell receptor beta chains below, sequenced in a study of T cell repertoires in cytomegalovirus infection (dated by TCRdb to the late 2010s). The instrument given in TCRdb is Illumina HiSeq 1500. TCRdb trimmed the raw reads at Q25, called clones with MiXCR and kept productive beta chains. Every entry covers one CDR3 protein and lists the most common genes and DNA from its rows. The sample has about 34,000 distinct CDR3 sequences on record, less than 60% of them singletons. Clones ranked in the top ten supply approximately 90% of the sample. The treatment or condition tag for this specimen amounts to: in vitro stimulation with specific CMV peptide epitopes to enrich CMV-specific T cells. Their antigen targets remain unknown. This specimen consisted of CD8+ T cells from cultured PBMCs, obtained from culture after CMV antigen stimulation. The receptors were sampled from a human donor in good health (CMV status not recorded). Some clones in this sample may be carry-over from other donors' samples.

The V and J genes are TRBV5-5 and TRBJ2-7; no firm D call. CDR1 and CDR2 from the germline V gene are SGHKS and YYEKEE (reference sequence). This CDR3 contains 15 residues. V lost 5 bases and J lost 2, with 17 bases in between. CDR3 DNA sequence: TGTGCCAGCAGTACCTACTGGACCGACACCTACGAGCAGTACTTC. It encodes CASSTYWTDTYEQYF.

The rearrangement uses TRBV5-1 and TRBJ2-3, with TRBD2 identical over 9 bases. The germline V gene encodes CDR1 SGHRS and CDR2 YFSETQ. J lost 4 bases, V lost 4 bases, and 7 bases had no gene match. The CDR3 has 15 amino acids. The CDR3 sequence: CASSPRTSASDTQYF. In DNA form, the CDR3 reads TGCGCCAGCAGCCCTCGGACTAGCGCTTCAGATACGCAGTATTTT.

The chain recombines TRBV10-3 with TRBJ2-7, with 9 bases identical to TRBD1. The CDR3 sequence is 15 residues long. The germline gives CDR1 ENHRY, CDR2 SYGVKD. Trimming at V came to 4 bases and at J to 3 bases, leaving 7 bases not matched to a gene. The CDR3 sequence: CAISVGGQGFYEQYF. The CDR3 DNA follows: TGTGCCATCAGTGTGGGCGGACAGGGGTTCTACGAGCAGTACTTC.

The chain carries TRBV7-9 and TRBJ2-7; 9 bases are shared with TRBD1. Per germline, CDR1 SEHNR and CDR2 FQNEAQ (reference sequence). Germline trimming cut 3 bases from V and 3 bases from J; bases unmatched to any gene: 6. This CDR3 is built from 15 residues. The CDR3: CASSFGTGIGYEQYF. The CDR3 nucleotides are TGTGCCAGCAGCTTCGGGACAGGGATCGGCTACGAGCAGTACTTC.

V is TRBV7-6 and J is TRBJ1-4; 9 nucleotides match TRBD1. Trimming at V came to 1 base and at J to 6 bases, leaving 3 bases not matched to a gene. CDR1 and CDR2 from the germline V gene are SGHVS and FNYEAQ. The CDR3 has 15 amino acids. The CDR3 here is CASSLGWTGDEKLFF. In DNA, the CDR3 is TGTGCCAGCAGCTTAGGCTGGACAGGGGATGAAAAACTGTTTTTT.

The chain recombines TRBV4-2 with TRBJ2-1, with TRBD2 matching 14 bases. Germline CDR1 is LGHNA and CDR2 is YNFKEQ. V dropped 2 bases and J dropped 3; count of bases not matched to a gene: 3. The CDR3 is 17 residues long. DNA of the CDR3: TGTGCCAGCAGCCAACCCGGGACTAGCGGGGGCTACAATGAGCAGTTCTTC. Translated, it gives CASSQPGTSGGYNEQFF.

This clonotype showed up just a few times. The rearrangement uses TRBV20-1 and TRBJ2-3; D ambiguous. Germline V gene sequence: CDR1 DFQATT, CDR2 SNEGSKA (reference sequence). This CDR3 has 16 residues. V was pared by 1 base and J by 0 bases, with 14 bases between. The CDR3 reads CSARGPQAASTDTQYF. The DNA of the CDR3 is TGCAGTGCTAGAGGCCCCCAAGCAGCTAGCACAGATACGCAGTATTTT.

There are a few counts of this clonotype. The V call is TRBV7-6, the J call TRBJ1-5; TRBD1 might be the D (5 bases). The CDR3 has 13 residues. Deletions cut 5 bases from V and 4 bases from J, with 9 bases between. Germline values: CDR1 SGHVS, CDR2 FNYEAQ. CDR3 sequence: CASSPGGNQPQHF. CDR3 coding DNA: TGTGCCAGCAGCCCGGGGGGAAATCAGCCCCAGCATTTT.

Only one count was recorded for this clonotype. The chain joins TRBV7-8 to TRBJ1-6; 8 bases fit TRBD1. Looked up from germline, CDR1 is SGHVS and CDR2 is FQNEAQ. Trimming cost V 3 bases and J 2 bases; bases outside gene matches: 3. CDR3 length: 16 amino acids. In nucleotides, the CDR3 is TGTGCCAGCAGCTTGACAGGGGCCGCCTATAATTCACCCCTCCACTTT. It codes for CASSLTGAAYNSPLHF.

The V gene is TRBV7-9, the J gene TRBJ2-1; 10 positions agree with TRBD1. V was clipped by 1 base and J by 0 bases; unmatched bases: 15. Germline V gene data show CDR1 as SEHNR and CDR2 as FQNEAQ (reference sequence). The CDR3 spans 21 residues. In DNA form, the CDR3 reads TGTGCCAGCAGCTTAGGAAGTATAGGACAGGGGGTCTCGAGCTCCTACAATGAGCAGTTCTTC. It specifies CASSLGSIGQGVSSSYNEQFF.